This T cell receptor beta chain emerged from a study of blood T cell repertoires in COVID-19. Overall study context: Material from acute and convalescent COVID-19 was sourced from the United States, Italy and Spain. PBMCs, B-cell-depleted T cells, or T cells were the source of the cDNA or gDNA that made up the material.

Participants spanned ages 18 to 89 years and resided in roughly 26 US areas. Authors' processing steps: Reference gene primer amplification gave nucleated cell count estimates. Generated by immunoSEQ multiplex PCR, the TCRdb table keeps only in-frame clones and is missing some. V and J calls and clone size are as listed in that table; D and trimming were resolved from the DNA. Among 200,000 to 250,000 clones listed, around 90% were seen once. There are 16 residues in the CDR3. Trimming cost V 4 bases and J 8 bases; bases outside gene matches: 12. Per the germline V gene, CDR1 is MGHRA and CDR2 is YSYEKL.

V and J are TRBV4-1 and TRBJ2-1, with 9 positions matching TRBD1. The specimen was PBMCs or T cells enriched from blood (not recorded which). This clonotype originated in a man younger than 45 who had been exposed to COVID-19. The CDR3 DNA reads TGCGCCAGCAGCCCCTCCGGGACAGGGATTTTGGATGAGCAGTTCTTC. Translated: CASSPSGTGILDEQFF.